These T cell receptor beta chains were read from a single sample in a study of Graves' ophthalmopathy and Graves' hyperthyroidism. TCRdb itself ran the multiplex PCR reads through MiXCR, one entry per CDR3 protein. The top ten hold roughly 3% of the sample, which has about 400,000 distinct CDR3 sequences, around 21% seen once. Sequencing was carried out using peripheral blood. The origin of the receptors is a woman aged 18-35 years with stable Graves' hyperthyroidism. The CDR3 runs from the conserved cysteine through the conserved F or W. Each record gives: CDR3 DNA, CDR3 protein, D gene, clone size, J gene, V gene. The D gene is left open where the match is weak. A clone size is listed for some rows: how often the clone was seen (once, few, many), or a class if it is expanded.

CDR3nt: TGTGCCAGCAGTTTAGCAGGGCTTGGCAATCAGCCCCAGCATTTT
CDR3aa: CASSLAGLGNQPQHF
d_gene: .
abundance: .
j_gene: TRBJ1-5
v_gene: TRBV12-3/TRBV12-4

CDR3nt: TGTGCCAGCAGCTCACCCGGGACAGGCTACGAGCAGTACTTC
CDR3aa: CASSSPGTGYEQYF
d_gene: TRBD1
abundance: many
j_gene: TRBJ2-7
v_gene: TRBV28

CDR3nt: TGTGCCAGCAGCGCCCGGGACAGGGGGGAGACCCAGTACTTC
CDR3aa: CASSARDRGETQYF
d_gene: TRBD1
abundance: many
j_gene: TRBJ2-5
v_gene: TRBV3-1

CDR3nt: TGTGCCATCAGTGGAGGGACCGATCAGCCCCAGCATTTT
CDR3aa: CAISGGTDQPQHF
d_gene: .
abundance: many
j_gene: TRBJ1-5
v_gene: TRBV10-3

CDR3nt: TGTGCCAGCAGTTGGGACAGGCGGCCGTACTTC
CDR3aa: CASSWDRRPYF
d_gene: TRBD1
abundance: .
j_gene: TRBJ2-7
v_gene: TRBV2

CDR3nt: TGTGCCAGCTCACCGGGGACTAGCGGGATAGGTACAGATACGCAGTATTTT
CDR3aa: CASSPGTSGIGTDTQYF
d_gene: TRBD2
abundance: few
j_gene: TRBJ2-3
v_gene: TRBV18

CDR3nt: TGTGCCTTCCGGACAGGCTATAATTCACCCCTCCACTTT
CDR3aa: CAFRTGYNSPLHF
d_gene: TRBD1
abundance: many
j_gene: TRBJ1-6
v_gene: TRBV30

CDR3nt: TGTGCCAGCAGCTTAACAGGCTACGTGACTTTCTTT
CDR3aa: CASSLTGYVTFF
d_gene: .
abundance: many
j_gene: TRBJ1-1
v_gene: TRBV11-2

CDR3nt: TGTGCCAGCAGCACGAGGAAGAGCGGGAGGGCCCCAGAGACCCAGTACTTC
CDR3aa: CASSTRKSGRAPETQYF
d_gene: TRBD2
abundance: many
j_gene: TRBJ2-5
v_gene: TRBV3-1

CDR3nt: TGTGCCAGCAGCCGATGGGACAGCCCCTACGAGCAGTACTTC
CDR3aa: CASSRWDSPYEQYF
d_gene: TRBD1
abundance: few
j_gene: TRBJ2-7
v_gene: TRBV3-1